The following is a T cell receptor beta chain sequence with its context. Its antigen specificity is not known. Base qualities are not at hand, and no much larger clone is one base apart. TCRbeta CDR3 regions were amplified from genomic DNA using the immunoSEQ Assay, a bias-controlled multiplex PCR. On the study's bioinformatics: The number of nucleated cells in each sample was estimated by amplification of reference gene primers within the assay. To quantify the absolute abundance of each unique TCRbeta CDR3 rearrangement, sequence reads were collapsed and filtered. For each sample, productive Simpson clonality was calculated as the square root of Simpson's diversity index over productive rearrangements. The source is immuneACCESS, and TCRdb retained only in-frame sequences with V and J called. Part of the clones is not carried over; for the studies checked, unresolved V genes explain less than half of this, and the remainder is unexplained. D and trimming were read from the DNA, whereas the V and J calls and clone size are those reported in that table. This sample gives about 64,000 clones in total; about 81% of them show up just once. Of the sample, around an eighth is held by the ten largest clones.

The collaborating institutions used their own protocols to collect whole blood in K2EDTA tubes. For TCRbeta analysis, collaborators shipped samples in one of three forms: frozen whole blood, isolated PBMCs, or DNA extracted from either of those sample types. The record originates from a study of blood T cell repertoires in COVID-19 (dated by TCRdb to the early 2020s). At the level of the whole study: Collaborator samples came from the United States, Italy and Spain and covered acute and convalescent phases of COVID-19. The prospective study material was composed of cDNA or gDNA derived from T cells, B-cell-depleted T cells, or PBMCs. Subjects who had been exposed to COVID-19, were actively infected with it, or had recovered from it provided the deeply sampled blood TCRbeta repertoires that made up the dataset. The repertoires were released in a freely available public database meant as a resource for research on the immune response to SARS-CoV-2. The samples were drawn from two sources: the first 160 participants of the ongoing ImmuneRACE study, and fewer than 1,500 subjects contributed by 6 global collaborators. Sample metadata almost always included a de-identified subject ID, COVID-19 status, age in years and sex. Where HLA class I and class II types were available, the types were taken from metadata supplied by the sample provider, not from assay-based typing.

Paper-wide results and their limitations: How much clinical and demographic metadata was included differed by source and by participant, and the metadata was provided uncurated.

Input material: peripheral blood. The TCR originated in a human donor in a cohort sampled during active COVID-19.

The CDR3 loop reads CSVSPGTGTEKLFF. The base sequence is TGCAGCGTATCCCCCGGGACAGGGACTGAAAAACTGTTTTTT. The chain is assembled from TRBV29-1 and TRBJ1-4; 9 bases in between match TRBD1. The junction shows trimming of 6 bases on V and 7 bases on J, and the gene matches do not reach 9 bases of it. CDR1 and CDR2, per the germline V gene, are SQVTM and ANQGSEA. From its cysteine to its phenylalanine, the CDR3 spans 14 amino acids. The sequence is cut down to CDR3 DNA, 42 bases in frame from base 1.